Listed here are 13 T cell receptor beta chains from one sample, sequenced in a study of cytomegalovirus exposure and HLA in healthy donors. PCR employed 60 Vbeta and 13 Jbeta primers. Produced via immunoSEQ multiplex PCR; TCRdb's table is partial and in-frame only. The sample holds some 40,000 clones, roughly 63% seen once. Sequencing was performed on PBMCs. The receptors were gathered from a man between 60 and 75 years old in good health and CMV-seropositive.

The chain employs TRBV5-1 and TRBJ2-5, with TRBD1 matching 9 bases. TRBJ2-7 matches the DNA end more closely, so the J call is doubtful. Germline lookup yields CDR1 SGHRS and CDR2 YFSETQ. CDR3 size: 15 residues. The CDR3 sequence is CASSPYRGRSYEQYF. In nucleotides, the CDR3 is TGCGCCAGCAGCCCCTACAGGGGGCGCTCCTACGAGCAGTACTTC.

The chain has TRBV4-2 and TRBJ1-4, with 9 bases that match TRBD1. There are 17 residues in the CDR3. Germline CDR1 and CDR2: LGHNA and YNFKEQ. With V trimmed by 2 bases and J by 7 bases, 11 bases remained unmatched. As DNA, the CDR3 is TGTGCCAGCAGCCAACCCGGACAGGGGCAAGCAGGTGAAAAACTGTTTTTT. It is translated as CASSQPGQGQAGEKLFF.

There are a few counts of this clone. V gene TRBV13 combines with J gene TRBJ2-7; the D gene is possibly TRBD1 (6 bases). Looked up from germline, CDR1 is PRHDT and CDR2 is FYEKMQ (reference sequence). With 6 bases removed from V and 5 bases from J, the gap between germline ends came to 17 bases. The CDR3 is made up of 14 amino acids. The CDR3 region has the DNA TGTGCCAGCAGTATCCGAGACTGGGGGCACGAGCAGTACTTC. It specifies CASSIRDWGHEQYF.

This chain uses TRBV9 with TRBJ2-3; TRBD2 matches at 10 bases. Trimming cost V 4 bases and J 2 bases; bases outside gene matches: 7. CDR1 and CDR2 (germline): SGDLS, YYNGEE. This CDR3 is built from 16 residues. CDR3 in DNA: TGTGCCAGCAGCACCGGACTAGCGGTCTACACAGATACGCAGTATTTT. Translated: CASSTGLAVYTDTQYF. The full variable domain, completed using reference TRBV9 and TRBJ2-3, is DSGVTQTPKHLITATGQRVTLRCSPRSGDLSVYWYQQSLDQGLQFLIQYYNGEERAKGNILERFSAQQFPDLHSELNLSSLELGDSALYFCASSTGLAVYTDTQYFGPGTRLTVL.

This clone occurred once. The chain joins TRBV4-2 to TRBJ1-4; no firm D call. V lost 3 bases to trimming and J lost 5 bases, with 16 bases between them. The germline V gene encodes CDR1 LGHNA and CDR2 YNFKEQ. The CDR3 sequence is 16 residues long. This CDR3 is CASSQGVGGANEKLFF. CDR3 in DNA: TGTGCCAGCAGCCAGGGTGTTGGCGGAGCCAATGAAAAACTGTTTTTT.

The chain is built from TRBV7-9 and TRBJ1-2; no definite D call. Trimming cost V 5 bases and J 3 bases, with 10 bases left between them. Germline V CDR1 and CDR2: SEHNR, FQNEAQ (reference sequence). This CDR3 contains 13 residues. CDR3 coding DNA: TGTGCCAGCAGCCCGAGAAGTCACTATGGCTACACCTTC. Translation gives CASSPRSHYGYTF.

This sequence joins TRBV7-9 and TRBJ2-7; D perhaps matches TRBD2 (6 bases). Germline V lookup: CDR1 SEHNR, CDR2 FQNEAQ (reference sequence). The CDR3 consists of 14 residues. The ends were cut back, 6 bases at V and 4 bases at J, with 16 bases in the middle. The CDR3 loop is CASSTRGMGYEQYF. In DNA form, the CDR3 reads TGTGCCAGCAGTACTCGGGGGATGGGGTACGAGCAGTACTTC.

The CDR3 here is CASSLLPAQGQYF. CDR3 bases: TGTGCCAGCAGTTTACTCCCGGCGCAGGGGCAGTACTTC. This chain uses TRBV27 with TRBJ2-7; a weak D match, TRBD1 (5 bases). The CDR3 runs to 13 residues. V shed 2 bases and J shed 9 bases, with 14 bases lying between them. Germline V lookup: CDR1 MNHEY, CDR2 SMNVEV (reference sequence).

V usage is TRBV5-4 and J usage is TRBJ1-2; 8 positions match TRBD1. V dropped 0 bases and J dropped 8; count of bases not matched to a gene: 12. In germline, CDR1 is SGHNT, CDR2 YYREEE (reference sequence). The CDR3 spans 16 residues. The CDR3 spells CASSLAGQGAPAGYTF. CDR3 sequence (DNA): TGTGCCAGCAGCTTGGCTGGGCAGGGGGCGCCTGCAGGCTACACCTTC.

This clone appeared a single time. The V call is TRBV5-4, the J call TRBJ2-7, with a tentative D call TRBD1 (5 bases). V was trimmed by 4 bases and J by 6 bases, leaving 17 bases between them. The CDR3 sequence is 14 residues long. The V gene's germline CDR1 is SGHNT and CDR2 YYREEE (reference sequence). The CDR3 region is CASSQGIQLGEQYF. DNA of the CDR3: TGTGCCAGCAGCCAGGGAATTCAGCTGGGCGAGCAGTACTTC.

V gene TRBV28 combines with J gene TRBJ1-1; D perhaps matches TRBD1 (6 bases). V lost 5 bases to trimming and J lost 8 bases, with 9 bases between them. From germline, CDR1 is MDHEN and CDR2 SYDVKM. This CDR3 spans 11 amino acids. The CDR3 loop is CASSQRGEAFF. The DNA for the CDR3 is TGTGCCAGCAGTCAAAGGGGGGAAGCTTTCTTT.

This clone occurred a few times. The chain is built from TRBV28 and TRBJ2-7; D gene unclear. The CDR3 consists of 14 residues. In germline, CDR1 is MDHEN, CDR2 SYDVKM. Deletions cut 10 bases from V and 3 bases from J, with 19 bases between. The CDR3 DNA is TGTGCCATGCACATAGCCAGATGTAACTACGAGCAGTACTTC. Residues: CAMHIARCNYEQYF.

The CDR3 DNA follows: TGTGCCAGCAGCTTAGCGGTCTTAGGGGATGAGCAGTTCTTC. It yields the protein CASSLAVLGDEQFF. The V gene is TRBV7-9, the J gene TRBJ2-1; perhaps TRBD1 as D (5 bases). Trimming removed 0 bases from V and 8 bases from J, with 11 bases in between. CDR1 and CDR2 (germline): SEHNR, FQNEAQ (reference sequence). The CDR3 runs 14 residues.